The sequence of this T cell receptor beta chain was determined in a study of cytomegalovirus exposure and HLA in healthy donors. Overall study results and limits: Earlier analysis looked at TCR beta V segments, and most were productive about 90% or about 30% of the time. After further analysis at a later stage, around 17,000 TCR beta sequences were associated with HLA alleles at 0.05 false discovery rate.

The CDR3 is 13 residues long. Trimming stripped 4 bases from V and 4 bases from J, with 10 bases between. Germline V gene data show CDR1 as MNHEY and CDR2 as SMNVEV (reference sequence). 60 Vbeta and 13 Jbeta primers were used in PCR. Under the authors' procedure: It was a later analysis that counted about 80 million unique TCR beta chains, of which 8.5 million to 12 million were shared. TCRdb's table, derived via immunoSEQ multiplex PCR, lists solely in-frame clones and lacks some. That table gives V, J and clone size, and the DNA gave D and trimming. The profile covers about 200,000 clones, with roughly three quarters appearing a single time and more than 1.5% taken by the ten largest. As for this clone: Its specificity is unknown.

The chain joins TRBV27 to TRBJ1-2, with no clear D. This sequence originates from a woman in her forties or fifties in good health and CMV-seronegative. Sequencing was carried out using PBMCs. CDR3 loop: CASSSTEFYGYTF. The CDR3 nucleotides read TGTGCCAGCAGTTCGACGGAGTTCTATGGCTACACCTTC.